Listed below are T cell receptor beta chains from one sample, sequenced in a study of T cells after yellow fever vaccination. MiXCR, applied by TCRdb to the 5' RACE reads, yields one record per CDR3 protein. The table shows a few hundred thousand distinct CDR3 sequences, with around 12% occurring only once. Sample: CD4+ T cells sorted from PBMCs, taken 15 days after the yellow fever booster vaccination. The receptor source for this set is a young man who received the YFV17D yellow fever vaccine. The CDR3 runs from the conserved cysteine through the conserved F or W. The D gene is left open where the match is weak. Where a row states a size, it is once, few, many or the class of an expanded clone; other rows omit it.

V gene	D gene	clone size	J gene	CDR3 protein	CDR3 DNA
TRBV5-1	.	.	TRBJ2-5	CASSDGQQETQYF	TGCGCCAGCAGCGACGGACAGCAAGAGACCCAGTACTTC
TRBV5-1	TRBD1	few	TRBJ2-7	CASSLNPGQGHYEQYF	TGCGCCAGCAGCTTGAACCCGGGACAGGGACACTACGAGCAGTACTTC
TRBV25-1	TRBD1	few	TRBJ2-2	CASSPRDSNTGELFF	TGTGCCAGCAGCCCCCGGGACAGCAACACCGGGGAGCTGTTTTTT
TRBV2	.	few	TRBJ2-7	CASGVFYEQYF	TGTGCCAGCGGGGTCTTCTACGAGCAGTACTTC
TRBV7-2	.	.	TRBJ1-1	CASSLVGEAFF	TGTGCCAGCAGCTTAGTGGGTGAAGCTTTCTTT
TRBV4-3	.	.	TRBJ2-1	CASSPRKGTYNEQFF	TGCGCCAGCAGCCCCCGCAAGGGAACCTACAATGAGCAGTTCTTC
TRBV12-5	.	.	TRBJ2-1	CASGLLSNEQFF	TGTGCTAGTGGTTTGCTGTCCAATGAGCAGTTCTTC
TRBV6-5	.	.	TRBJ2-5	CASSYEHQETQYF	TGTGCCAGCAGTTACGAGCACCAAGAGACCCAGTACTTC
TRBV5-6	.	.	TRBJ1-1	CASSSRDGPTEAFF	TGTGCCAGCAGCTCCCGGGACGGACCCACTGAAGCTTTCTTT
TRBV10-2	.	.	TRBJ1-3	CASRSGSGNTIYF	TGCGCCAGTCGATCCGGCTCTGGAAACACCATATATTTT
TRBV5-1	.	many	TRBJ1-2	CASSQDSPNYGYTF	TGCGCCAGCAGCCAAGACAGCCCTAACTATGGCTACACCTTC
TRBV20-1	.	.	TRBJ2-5	CSARDLITQETQYF	TGCAGTGCTAGAGATCTAATTACTCAAGAGACCCAGTACTTC
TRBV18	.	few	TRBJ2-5	CASSPPLQGETQYF	TGTGCCAGCTCACCACCGCTCCAAGGGGAGACCCAGTACTTC
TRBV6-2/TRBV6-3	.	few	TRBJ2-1	CASRPRARYNEQFF	TGTGCCAGCAGGCCCAGGGCCCGGTACAATGAGCAGTTCTTC
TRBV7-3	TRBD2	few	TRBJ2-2	CASSSRGGRPNTGELFF	TGTGCCAGCAGCTCGCGGGGGGGCCGGCCGAACACCGGGGAGCTGTTTTTT
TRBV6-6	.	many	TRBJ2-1	CASSMRRNQFYNEQFF	TGTGCCAGCAGTATGAGACGTAACCAGTTCTACAATGAGCAGTTCTTC
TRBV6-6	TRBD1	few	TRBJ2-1	CASSFRTGGTDEQFF	TGTGCCAGCAGTTTTAGGACAGGGGGCACCGATGAGCAGTTCTTC
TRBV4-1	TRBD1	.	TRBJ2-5	CASSQDQGARGTQYF	TGCGCCAGCAGCCAAGATCAGGGGGCGCGTGGGACCCAGTACTTC
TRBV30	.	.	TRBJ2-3	CAWALGTGDTQYF	TGTGCCTGGGCCCTTGGAACAGGGGATACGCAGTATTTT
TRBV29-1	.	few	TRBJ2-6	CSVARSSGANVLTF	TGCAGCGTTGCCAGGAGCTCTGGGGCCAACGTCCTGACTTTC
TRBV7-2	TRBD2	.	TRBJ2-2	CASSLGLAPGELFF	TGTGCCAGCAGCTTGGGACTAGCCCCCGGGGAGCTGTTTTTT
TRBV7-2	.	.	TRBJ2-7	CASSLRGSTPEQYF	TGTGCCAGCAGCTTAAGGGGATCAACCCCGGAGCAGTACTTC